This TCR beta chain was recovered during a study of CD8 T cells in ankylosing spondylitis. Study outcomes and limitations: Disease-linked clones reportedly concentrated significantly in matched ankylosing spondylitis synovial fluid. Both synovial fluid and blood in reactive arthritis had previously been reported to carry some motif variants.

MiXCR, applied by TCRdb to the 5' RACE reads, yields one record per CDR3 protein. The sample carries about 280,000 distinct CDR3 sequences, 15% to 20% recorded once. This clonotype was seen a few times. What it binds is not known. The CDR3 runs to 16 residues. Unmatched junction bases numbered 10, after V lost 1 base and J lost 5 bases. Germline V gene sequence: CDR1 MDHEN, CDR2 SYDVKM. Sequenced input: blood, either unsorted or a sorted T cell fraction (not recorded which). This receptor was taken from a male donor with ankylosing spondylitis or in good health (not recorded which). This rearrangement joins TRBV28 to TRBJ2-5, with 7 bases fitting TRBD1. DNA of the CDR3: TGTGCCAGCAGTTTATTTATAGGGGGCGCGGGTGAGACCCAGTACTTC. Protein sequence: CASSLFIGGAGETQYF.